This TCR beta chain was retrieved from a study of PD-L1 blockade in urothelial cancer. Study in general: The year 2014 saw patients start atezolizumab, 1,200 mg intravenously every 3 weeks.

The CDR3 contains 12 residues. After removal of 0 bases from V and 11 bases from J, the junction contained 2 bases not matched to a gene. The germline CDR1 and CDR2 sequences are MNHEY and SVGAGI. Time point described: pretreatment peripheral blood. In its sample, this clone was seen once. Method: immunoSEQ multiplex PCR; TCRdb's copy keeps in-frame clones and lacks some. In the table there are roughly 51,000 clones, 86% of which are singletons. The receptor's source is a man in his 60s with urothelial cancer. This specimen was PBMCs, taken around atezolizumab (anti-PD-L1) treatment. This chain uses TRBV6-5 with TRBJ1-1; 8 bases agree with TRBD1. The CDR3 DNA sequence: TGTGCCAGCAGTTACTCGAACAGGGGGGCTTTCTTT. Translating gives CASSYSNRGAFF.